A selection of T cell receptor beta chains follows, all from one sample in a study of T cell responses to AZD1222 COVID-19 vaccine. The assay was immunoSEQ multiplex PCR, and TCRdb's table has in-frame clones only and misses some. Here the sample spans about 140,000 clones, more than 85% being singletons. The sample in question was peripheral blood, obtained 28 days after the second AZD1222 dose. The source of these receptors is an adult who received the AZD1222 COVID-19 vaccine. Both conserved end residues are part of each CDR3. A D gene is named only where the DNA matches it firmly. The size of a clone is reported for some rows only, either as once, few or many, or as a class for expanded clones.

>NA|TRBV11-2|NA|TRBJ2-2
TGTGCCAGCAGATTCCTCCTTAGCGGGAACACCGGGGAGCTGTTTTTT
CASRFLLSGNTGELFF
>NA|TRBV12-3/TRBV12-4|NA|TRBJ1-5
TGTGCCAGCAGGGGGACTGGATATCAGCCCCAGCATTTT
CASRGTGYQPQHF
>NA|TRBV19|NA|TRBJ2-6
TGTGCCAGTACCGAGTTGTTAGGGGCCAACGTCCTGACTTTC
CASTELLGANVLTF
>NA|TRBV10-3|TRBD2|TRBJ2-3
TGTGCCATCAGTGGGGGATTAAGCGGGGGTACTAGCACAGATACGCAGTATTTT
CAISGGLSGGTSTDTQYF
>NA|TRBV5-1|TRBD2|TRBJ2-5
TGCGCCAGCAGCCCCCGGACTAGCGGGTACCAAGAGACCCAGTACTTC
CASSPRTSGYQETQYF
>NA|TRBV6-5|TRBD1|TRBJ2-7
TGTGCCAGCAGTTGGGACAGCGACGAGCAGTACTTC
CASSWDSDEQYF
>NA|TRBV19|NA|TRBJ2-7
TGTGCCAGTCGCGGGGCAGTAGGCTACGAGCAGTACTTC
CASRGAVGYEQYF
>NA|TRBV5-6|NA|TRBJ2-1
TGTGCCAGCAACCCGGGTGGGATAGCGGTTCACAATGAGCAGTTCTTC
CASNPGGIAVHNEQFF
>NA|TRBV7-9|NA|TRBJ2-7
TGTGCCAGCAGCTTGGATCCCAACGAGCAGTACTTC
CASSLDPNEQYF
>once|TRBV9|TRBD2|TRBJ2-1
TGTGCCAGCAGCGCTGCCGCGGGAGCTTCCTATGAGCAGTTCTTC
CASSAAAGASYEQFF
>NA|TRBV9|TRBD2|TRBJ2-7
TGTGCCAGCAGCGCCGAAGGACTAGCGGGTTCCTACGAGCAGTACTTC
CASSAEGLAGSYEQYF
>NA|TRBV29-1|TRBD1|TRBJ1-1
TGCAGCGTTATACAGGGGGGAATCACTGAAGCTTTCTTT
CSVIQGGITEAFF
>NA|TRBV28|TRBD1|TRBJ1-2
TGTGCCAGCAGGGCCGGACAGGGGACCAACTATGGCTACACCTTC
CASRAGQGTNYGYTF
>NA|TRBV18|TRBD2|TRBJ2-7
TGTGCCAGCTCAACCGGCCCCGGGCTAGCGGGGGGGCTTACCTACGAGCAGTACTTC
CASSTGPGLAGGLTYEQYF
>NA|TRBV29-1|NA|TRBJ1-1
TGCAGCGTTGTTCAAGGGTGGACTGAAGCTTTCTTT
CSVVQGWTEAFF
>NA|TRBV29-1|TRBD2|TRBJ2-3
TGCAGCGTTGAATGGCGGGAGCCACCAGATACGCAGTATTTT
CSVEWREPPDTQYF
>NA|TRBV7-3|NA|TRBJ2-7
TGTGCCAGGTCGGGGCCCCCGAACTACGAGCAGTACTTC
CARSGPPNYEQYF
>NA|TRBV6-6|NA|TRBJ1-3
TGTGCCAGCAGTTACTTGCAGGGAAACACCATATATTTT
CASSYLQGNTIYF
>NA|TRBV4-2|TRBD1|TRBJ1-6
TGTGCCAGCAGCCCGGACAGGGGTTTATCTAATTCACCCCTCCACTTT
CASSPDRGLSNSPLHF
>once|TRBV18|NA|TRBJ1-5
TGTGCCAGCTCACCCACCCGGGTCCTTTATAGCAATCAGCCCCAGCATTTT
CASSPTRVLYSNQPQHF
>NA|TRBV6-1|NA|TRBJ1-5
TGTGCCAGCAGTGAAGGGTATGGGGGGAATCAGCCCCAGCATTTT
CASSEGYGGNQPQHF
>NA|TRBV28|TRBD1|TRBJ1-2
TGTGCCAGCAGGGACAGGGGGCTAATAGGGGTCTATGGCTACACCTTC
CASRDRGLIGVYGYTF
>NA|TRBV13|TRBD2|TRBJ2-3
TGTGCCAGCAGCCCCCTTTTGGCGGGGGGCAGCACAGATACGCAGTATTTT
CASSPLLAGGSTDTQYF
>NA|TRBV5-5|TRBD1|TRBJ1-4
TGTGCCAGCAGCTTGGGTCTGGGACAGGGGGCCGAAAAACTGTTTTTT
CASSLGLGQGAEKLFF
>many|TRBV5-6|NA|TRBJ1-2
TGTGCCAGCAGCTTGGTCGAGAGTGCCTACTATGGCTACACCTTC
CASSLVESAYYGYTF
>NA|TRBV5-1|NA|TRBJ2-2
TGCGCCAGCAGCTTTGGTGAGGGGAACACCGGGGAGCTGTTTTTT
CASSFGEGNTGELFF
>NA|TRBV11-2|NA|TRBJ2-7
TGTGCCAGCAGCTCCTCCCTAGATAGGGGGAGTAGGTACGAGCAGTACTTC
CASSSSLDRGSRYEQYF
>once|TRBV4-1|NA|TRBJ2-3
TGCGCCAGCAGCCAAGATTACGGGAGAAGAACAGATACGCAGTATTTT
CASSQDYGRRTDTQYF
>NA|TRBV5-4|TRBD1|TRBJ2-7
TGTGCCAGCAGTCCAGGGACAGGGGGGCTCTCCTACGAGCAGTACTTC
CASSPGTGGLSYEQYF
>NA|TRBV2|NA|TRBJ2-6
TGTGCCAGCGGACGAGACAGGTCCTCTGGGGCCAACGTCCTGACTTTC
CASGRDRSSGANVLTF
>NA|TRBV7-8|TRBD2|TRBJ2-7
TGTGCCAGCAGCTTAGCGCTCCTAGCGGACTACGAGCAGTACTTC
CASSLALLADYEQYF
>few|TRBV29-1|NA|TRBJ1-1
TGCAGCGTCGCCCAGAACACTGAAGCTTTCTTT
CSVAQNTEAFF
>NA|TRBV10-3|TRBD2|TRBJ2-7
TGTGCCATCAGTGAGGCGGGAGGGCCCAACTACGAGCAGTACTTC
CAISEAGGPNYEQYF
>NA|TRBV19|NA|TRBJ1-2
TGTGCCACCGAAGGGAGGGGACTCGACTATGGCTACACCTTC
CATEGRGLDYGYTF
>once|TRBV27|TRBD1|TRBJ1-2
TGTGCCAGCAGTTTATATCCGGGGGACAGTCTCTATGGCTACACCTTC
CASSLYPGDSLYGYTF
>NA|TRBV27|TRBD2|TRBJ2-3
TGTGCCAGCAGTCTGACGACTAGCGGGGGTCCCACAGATACGCAGTATTTT
CASSLTTSGGPTDTQYF
>NA|TRBV6-6|TRBD2|TRBJ2-1
TGTGCCAGCAGTCAGACTAGCGGGGGCTTCGGGTACAATGAGCAGTTCTTC
CASSQTSGGFGYNEQFF
>NA|TRBV19|NA|TRBJ2-5
TGTGCCAGTAGTATTTTTTTTGGGGCCCAAGAGACCCAGTACTTC
CASSIFFGAQETQYF
>NA|TRBV10-3|NA|TRBJ2-3
TGTGCCATCAGTGAAGGGGGAGGGCCCACAGATACGCAGTATTTT
CAISEGGGPTDTQYF
>NA|TRBV6-1|TRBD1|TRBJ1-4
TGTGCCAGCAGTGAAACCGGACAGGAGGAAAAACTGTTTTTT
CASSETGQEEKLFF
>once|TRBV19|NA|TRBJ2-2
TGTGCCAGTAGTATCGGGACGGCGCCGAACACCGGGGAGCTGTTTTTT
CASSIGTAPNTGELFF
>NA|TRBV5-1|NA|TRBJ2-2
TGCGCCAGCAGGCCGGAATGGACCGGGGAGCTGTTTTTT
CASRPEWTGELFF
>NA|TRBV15|TRBD1|TRBJ1-2
TGTGCCACCAGCAGGACACAGGGGGCGCGGGGCTACACCTTC
CATSRTQGARGYTF
>once|TRBV3-1/TRBV3-2|NA|TRBJ1-4
TGTGCCAGCAGCCTCCCAAGGAATGAAAAACTGTTTTTT
CASSLPRNEKLFF
>few|TRBV3-1/TRBV3-2|NA|TRBJ1-2
TGTGCGGCAAGGGGGTCCCACTATGGCTACACCTTC
CAARGSHYGYTF